A selection of T cell receptor beta chains follows, all from one sample in a study of OX40 agonist ivuxolimab in advanced cancers. TCRdb keeps only in-frame clones here, not all; method: immunoSEQ multiplex PCR. The sample has roughly 80,000 clones, approximately 91% seen once. Material: CD4+ or CD8+ T cells sorted from blood, obtained in a trial of the OX40 agonist ivuxolimab. All receptors come from an adult with an advanced solid tumor such as melanoma, head and neck, liver or kidney cancer. CDR3s include the opening cysteine and the closing phenylalanine or tryptophan. Fields, in order: V gene, J gene, clone size, D gene, CDR3 length, CDR3 DNA, CDR3 protein. The D gene is left open where the match is weak. Clone size appears in some rows only: once, few, many, or a class for an expanded clone.

>TRBV5-5|TRBJ2-1|NA|NA|19
TGTGCCAGCAGCCCTCGGCGCTTTTTAGTGGAAAGCTCCTACAATGAGCAGTTCTTC
CASSPRRFLVESSYNEQFF
>TRBV4-1|TRBJ2-7|NA|TRBD2|16
TGCGCCAGCAGCCAATCTAGGACTAGCGCGACCTACGAGCAGTACTTC
CASSQSRTSATYEQYF
>TRBV5-1|TRBJ1-3|NA|NA|15
TGCGCCAGCAGCGAGACCGTGAGCTCTGGAAACACCATATATTTT
CASSETVSSGNTIYF
>TRBV18|TRBJ2-4|NA|TRBD1|16
TGTGCCAGCTCACCAATTCCCGGACAGGGACAAAACATTCAGTACTTC
CASSPIPGQGQNIQYF
>TRBV5-1|TRBJ2-3|once|TRBD2|14
TGCGCCAGCAGCGTAGGGACCGGGAGGGATACGCAGTATTTT
CASSVGTGRDTQYF
>TRBV5-8|TRBJ1-5|NA|NA|12
TGTGCCAGCAGCTTAGGGAGGGAGCCCCAGCATTTT
CASSLGREPQHF
>TRBV18|TRBJ2-2|NA|NA|15
TGTGCCAGCTCACCCCGGGACCCCAAAACCGGGGAGCTGTTTTTT
CASSPRDPKTGELFF
>TRBV7-2|TRBJ2-7|NA|NA|14
TGTGCCAGCAGCTCGGACTTACTAGCTTACGAGCAGTACTTC
CASSSDLLAYEQYF
>TRBV5-5|TRBJ1-1|few|NA|13
TGTGCCAGCAGCTTTAAGGGCGACACTGAAGCTTTCTTT
CASSFKGDTEAFF
>TRBV25-1|TRBJ2-2|NA|NA|12
TGTGCCAGCATTGGAGGGGCCGGGGAGCTGTTTTTT
CASIGGAGELFF
>TRBV6-5|TRBJ2-7|NA|TRBD1|13
TGTGCCAGCAGTTATCGACAGGGCGGCGAGCAGTACTTC
CASSYRQGGEQYF
>TRBV27|TRBJ2-2|NA|NA|14
TGTGCCAGCATGAGGTTTCTGAACACCGGGGAGCTGTTTTTT
CASMRFLNTGELFF
>TRBV5-5|TRBJ1-3|NA|NA|15
TGTGCCAGCAGCTTGGGCGCGGGCTCTGGAAACACCATATATTTT
CASSLGAGSGNTIYF
>TRBV10-3|TRBJ1-1|NA|NA|14
TGTGCCATCAGTGGGGACGGAACGAACACTGAAGCTTTCTTT
CAISGDGTNTEAFF
>TRBV14|TRBJ1-2|NA|NA|15
TGTGCCAGCAGCCAAGACCCACAAACAAACTATGGCTACACCTTC
CASSQDPQTNYGYTF
>TRBV7-8|TRBJ2-7|NA|TRBD2|17
TGTGCCAGCAGCCGCACCGGGACTAGCGGGAGTTACTACGAGCAGTACTTC
CASSRTGTSGSYYEQYF
>TRBV5-1|TRBJ2-1|NA|NA|11
TGCGCCAGCAGCTTGAACAATGAGCAGTTCTTC
CASSLNNEQFF
>TRBV29-1|TRBJ2-7|NA|NA|12
TGCAGCGCCTTACAGGGTGCCTACGAGCAGTACTTC
CSALQGAYEQYF